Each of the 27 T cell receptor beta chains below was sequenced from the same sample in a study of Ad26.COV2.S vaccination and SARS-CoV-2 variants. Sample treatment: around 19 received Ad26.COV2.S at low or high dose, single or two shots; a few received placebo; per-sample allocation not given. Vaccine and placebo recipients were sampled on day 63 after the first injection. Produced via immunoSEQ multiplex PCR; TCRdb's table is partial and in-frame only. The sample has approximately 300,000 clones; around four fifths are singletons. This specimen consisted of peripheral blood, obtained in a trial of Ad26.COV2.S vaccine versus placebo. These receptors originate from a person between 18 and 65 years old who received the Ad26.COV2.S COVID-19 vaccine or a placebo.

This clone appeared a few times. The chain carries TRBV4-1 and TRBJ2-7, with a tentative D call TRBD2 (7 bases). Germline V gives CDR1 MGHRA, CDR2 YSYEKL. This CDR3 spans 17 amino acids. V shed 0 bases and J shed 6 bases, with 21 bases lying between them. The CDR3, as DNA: TGCGCCAGCAGCCAAGATACCTACGGGCGGAGGGGGGGCGAGCAGTACTTC. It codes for CASSQDTYGRRGGEQYF.

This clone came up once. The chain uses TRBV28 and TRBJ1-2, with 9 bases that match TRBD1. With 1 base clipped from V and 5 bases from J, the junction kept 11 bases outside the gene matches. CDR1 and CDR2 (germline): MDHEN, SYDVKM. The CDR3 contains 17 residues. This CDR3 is CASSLYDRGGPRYGYTF. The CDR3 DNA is TGTGCCAGCAGTTTATATGACAGGGGGGGTCCCAGGTATGGCTACACCTTC.

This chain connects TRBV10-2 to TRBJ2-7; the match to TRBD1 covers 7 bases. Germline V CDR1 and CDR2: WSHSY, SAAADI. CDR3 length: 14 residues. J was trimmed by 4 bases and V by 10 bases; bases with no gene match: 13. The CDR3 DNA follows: TGCGCCACCGAAAACAGGGGCCTATTGTACGAGCAGTACTTC. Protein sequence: CATENRGLLYEQYF.

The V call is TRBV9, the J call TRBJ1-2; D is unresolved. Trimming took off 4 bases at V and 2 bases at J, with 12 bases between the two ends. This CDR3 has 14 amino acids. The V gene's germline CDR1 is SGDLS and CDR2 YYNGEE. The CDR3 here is CASSFLLQNYGYTF. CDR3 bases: TGTGCCAGCAGCTTCCTCCTTCAGAACTATGGCTACACCTTC.

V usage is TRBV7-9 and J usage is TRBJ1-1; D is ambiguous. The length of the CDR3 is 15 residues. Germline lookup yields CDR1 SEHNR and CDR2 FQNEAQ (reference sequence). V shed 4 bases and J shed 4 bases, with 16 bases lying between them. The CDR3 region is CASSSPVGSSTEAFF. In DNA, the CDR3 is TGTGCCAGCAGCTCCCCGGTGGGGTCGAGCACTGAAGCTTTCTTT.

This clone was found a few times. CDR3 protein: CASSQLHNSPLHF. The CDR3 DNA sequence: TGTGCCAGCAGCCAGCTGCATAATTCACCCCTCCACTTT. The V gene is TRBV16, the J gene TRBJ1-6; unclear D gene. This CDR3 spans 13 amino acids. Trimming took off 3 bases at V and 5 bases at J, with 5 bases between the two ends. Germline V gene data show CDR1 as KGHSY and CDR2 as FQNENV. Filled out from reference TRBV16 and TRBJ1-6, the complete variable domain reads GEEVAQTPKHLVRGEGQKAKLYCAPIKGHSYVFWYQQVLKNEFKFLISFQNENVFDETGMPKERFSAKCLPNSPCSLEIQATKLEDSAVYFCASSQLHNSPLHFGNGTRLTVT.

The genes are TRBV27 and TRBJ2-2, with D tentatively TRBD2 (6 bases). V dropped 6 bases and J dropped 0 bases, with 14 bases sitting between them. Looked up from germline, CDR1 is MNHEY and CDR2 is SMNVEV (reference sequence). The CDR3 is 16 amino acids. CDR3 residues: CASRSAGGTNTGELFF. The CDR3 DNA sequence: TGTGCCAGCAGGTCTGCCGGGGGTACGAACACCGGGGAGCTGTTTTTT.

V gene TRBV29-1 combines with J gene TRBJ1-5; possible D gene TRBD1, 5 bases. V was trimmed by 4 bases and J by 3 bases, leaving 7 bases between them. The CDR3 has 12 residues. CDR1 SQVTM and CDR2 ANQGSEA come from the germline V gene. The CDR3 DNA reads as TGCAGCGTTGCAGGGAACAATCAGCCCCAGCATTTT. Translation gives CSVAGNNQPQHF.

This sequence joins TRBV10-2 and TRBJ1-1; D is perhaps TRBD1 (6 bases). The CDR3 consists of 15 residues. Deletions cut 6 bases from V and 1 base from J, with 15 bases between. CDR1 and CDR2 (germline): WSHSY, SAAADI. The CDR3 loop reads CASRLQGSTNTEAFF. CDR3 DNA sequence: TGCGCCAGCAGGTTACAGGGATCCACGAACACTGAAGCTTTCTTT.

CDR3 nucleotide sequence: TGTGCCAGCACCCAAAGGGATACGCAGTATTTT. It codes for CASTQRDTQYF. V is TRBV6-6 and J is TRBJ2-3, with D unresolved. V lost 7 bases to trimming and J lost 6 bases, with 8 bases between them. Germline loops: CDR1 MNHNY, CDR2 SVGAGI (reference sequence). This CDR3 comprises 11 residues.

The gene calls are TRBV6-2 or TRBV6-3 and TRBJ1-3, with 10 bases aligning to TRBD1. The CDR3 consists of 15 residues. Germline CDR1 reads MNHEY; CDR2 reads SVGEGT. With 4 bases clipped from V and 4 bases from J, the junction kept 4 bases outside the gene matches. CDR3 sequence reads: CASSSGTGVGNTIYF. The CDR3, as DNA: TGTGCCAGCAGTTCCGGGACAGGGGTCGGAAACACCATATATTTT.

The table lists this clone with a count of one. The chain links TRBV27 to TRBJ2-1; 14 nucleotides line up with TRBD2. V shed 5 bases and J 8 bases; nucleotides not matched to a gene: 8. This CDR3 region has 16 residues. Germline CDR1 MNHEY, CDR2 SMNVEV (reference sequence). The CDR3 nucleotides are TGTGCCAGCAGTGCTAGAAGACTAGCGGGGGGGGATGAGCAGTTCTTC. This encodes CASSARRLAGGDEQFF.

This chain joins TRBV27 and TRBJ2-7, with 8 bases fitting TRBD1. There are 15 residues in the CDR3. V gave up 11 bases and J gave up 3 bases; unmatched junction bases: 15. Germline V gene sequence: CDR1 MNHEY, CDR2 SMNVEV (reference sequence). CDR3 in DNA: TGTGCCTGCGGGGACCCAGGGGGCCCCTACTACGAGCAGTACTTC. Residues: CACGDPGGPYYEQYF.

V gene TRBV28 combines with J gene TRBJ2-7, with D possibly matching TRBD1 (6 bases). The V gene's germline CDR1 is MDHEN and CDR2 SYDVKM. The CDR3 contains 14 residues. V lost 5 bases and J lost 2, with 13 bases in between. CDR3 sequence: CASSLRQAAYEQYF. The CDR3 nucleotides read TGTGCCAGCAGTCTCCGACAGGCCGCCTACGAGCAGTACTTC. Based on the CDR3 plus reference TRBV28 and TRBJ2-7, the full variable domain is DVKVTQSSRYLVKRTGEKVFLECVQDMDHENMFWYRQDPGLGLRLIYFSYDVKMKEKGDIPEGYSVSREKKERFSLILESASTNQTSMYLCASSLRQAAYEQYFGPGTRLTVT.

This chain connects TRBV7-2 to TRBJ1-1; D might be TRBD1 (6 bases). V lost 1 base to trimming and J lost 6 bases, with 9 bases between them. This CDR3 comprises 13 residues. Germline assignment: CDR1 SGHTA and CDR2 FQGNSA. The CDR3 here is CASSLEGGAEAFF. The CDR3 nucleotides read TGTGCCAGCAGCTTAGAAGGGGGAGCTGAAGCTTTCTTT. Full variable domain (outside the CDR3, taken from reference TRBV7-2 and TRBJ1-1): GAGVSQSPSNKVTEKGKDVELRCDPISGHTALYWYRQSLGQGLEFLIYFQGNSAPDKSGLPSDRFSAERTGGSVSTLTIQRTQQEDSAVYLCASSLEGGAEAFFGQGTRLTVV.

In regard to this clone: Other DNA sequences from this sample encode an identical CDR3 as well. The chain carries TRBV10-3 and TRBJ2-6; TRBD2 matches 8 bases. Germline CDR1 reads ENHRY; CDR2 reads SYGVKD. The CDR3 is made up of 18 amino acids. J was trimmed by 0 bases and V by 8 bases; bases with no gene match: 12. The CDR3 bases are TGTGCCATCCGGGGGGGAGGGGCCCAGCTCTCTGGGGCCAACGTCCTGACTTTC. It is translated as CAIRGGGAQLSGANVLTF.

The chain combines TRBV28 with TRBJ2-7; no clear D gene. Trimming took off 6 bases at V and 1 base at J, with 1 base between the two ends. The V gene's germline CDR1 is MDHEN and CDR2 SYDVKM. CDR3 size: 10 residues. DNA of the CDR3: TGTGCCAGCAGATCCTACGAGCAGTACTTC. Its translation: CASRSYEQYF.

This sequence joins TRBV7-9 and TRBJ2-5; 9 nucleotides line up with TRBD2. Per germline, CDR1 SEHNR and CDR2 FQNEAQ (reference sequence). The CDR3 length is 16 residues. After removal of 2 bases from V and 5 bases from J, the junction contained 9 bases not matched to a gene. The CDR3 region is CASSLTAGGPGETQYF. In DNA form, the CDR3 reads TGTGCCAGCAGCTTAACTGCGGGGGGGCCCGGGGAGACCCAGTACTTC.

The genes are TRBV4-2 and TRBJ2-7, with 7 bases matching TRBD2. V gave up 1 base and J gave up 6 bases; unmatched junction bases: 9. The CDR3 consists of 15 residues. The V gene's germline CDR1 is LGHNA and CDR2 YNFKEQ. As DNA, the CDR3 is TGTGCCAGCAGCCAAGGTGGTGGCGGGGAGGGCGAGCAGTACTTC. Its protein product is CASSQGGGGEGEQYF.

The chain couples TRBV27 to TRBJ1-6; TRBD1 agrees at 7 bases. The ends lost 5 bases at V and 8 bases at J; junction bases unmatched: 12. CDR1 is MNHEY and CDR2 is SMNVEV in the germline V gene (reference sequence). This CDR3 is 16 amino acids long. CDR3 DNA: TGTGCCAGCAGTCTCCGTCCGGGACAGTACGATTCACCCCTCCACTTT. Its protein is CASSLRPGQYDSPLHF.

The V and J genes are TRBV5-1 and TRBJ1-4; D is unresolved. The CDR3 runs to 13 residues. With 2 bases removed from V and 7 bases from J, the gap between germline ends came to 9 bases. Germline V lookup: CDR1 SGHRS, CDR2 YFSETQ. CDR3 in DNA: TGCGCCAGCAGCTTTGCCATAGGTGAAAAACTGTTTTTT. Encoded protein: CASSFAIGEKLFF.

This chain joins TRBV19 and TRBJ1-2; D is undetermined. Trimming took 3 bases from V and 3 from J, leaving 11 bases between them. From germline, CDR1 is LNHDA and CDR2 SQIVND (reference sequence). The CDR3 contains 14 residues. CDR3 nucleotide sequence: TGTGCCAGTAGTATCGGCGGGTTAGACTATGGCTACACCTTC. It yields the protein CASSIGGLDYGYTF.

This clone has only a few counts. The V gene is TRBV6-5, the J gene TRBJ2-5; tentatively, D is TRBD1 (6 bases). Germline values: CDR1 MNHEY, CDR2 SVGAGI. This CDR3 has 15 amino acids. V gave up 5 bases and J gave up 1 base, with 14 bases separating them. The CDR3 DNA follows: TGTGCCAGCAGTACCTGGAGGACAGTCCAAGAGACCCAGTACTTC. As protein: CASSTWRTVQETQYF.

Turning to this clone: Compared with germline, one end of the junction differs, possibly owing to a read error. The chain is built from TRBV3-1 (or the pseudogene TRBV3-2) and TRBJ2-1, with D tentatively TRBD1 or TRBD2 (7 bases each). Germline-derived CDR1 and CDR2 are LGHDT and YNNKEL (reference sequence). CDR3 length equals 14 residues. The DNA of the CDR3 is TGTGCCAGCGGCCAGGGGGGAGGGGGCAGTGAGCAGTTCTTC. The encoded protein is CASGQGGGGSEQFF.

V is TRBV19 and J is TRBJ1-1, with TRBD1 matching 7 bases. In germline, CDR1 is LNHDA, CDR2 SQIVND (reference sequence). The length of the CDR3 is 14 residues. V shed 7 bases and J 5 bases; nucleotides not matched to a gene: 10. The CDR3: CASKISPGQTEAFF. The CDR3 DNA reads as TGTGCCAGTAAAATATCACCGGGACAGACTGAAGCTTTCTTT.

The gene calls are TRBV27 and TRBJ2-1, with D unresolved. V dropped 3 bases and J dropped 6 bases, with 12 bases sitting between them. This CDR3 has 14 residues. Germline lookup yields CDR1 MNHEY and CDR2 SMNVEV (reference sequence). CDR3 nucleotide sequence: TGTGCCAGCAGTTTTGGGATTCTTGGCAATGAGCAGTTCTTC. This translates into CASSFGILGNEQFF.

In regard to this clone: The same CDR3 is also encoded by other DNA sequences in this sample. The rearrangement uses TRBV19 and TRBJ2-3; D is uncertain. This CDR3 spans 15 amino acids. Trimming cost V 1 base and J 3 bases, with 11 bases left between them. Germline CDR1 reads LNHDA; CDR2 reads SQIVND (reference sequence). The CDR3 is CASSIGGRVTDTQYF. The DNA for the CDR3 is TGTGCCAGTAGTATAGGGGGAAGGGTTACAGATACGCAGTATTTT.